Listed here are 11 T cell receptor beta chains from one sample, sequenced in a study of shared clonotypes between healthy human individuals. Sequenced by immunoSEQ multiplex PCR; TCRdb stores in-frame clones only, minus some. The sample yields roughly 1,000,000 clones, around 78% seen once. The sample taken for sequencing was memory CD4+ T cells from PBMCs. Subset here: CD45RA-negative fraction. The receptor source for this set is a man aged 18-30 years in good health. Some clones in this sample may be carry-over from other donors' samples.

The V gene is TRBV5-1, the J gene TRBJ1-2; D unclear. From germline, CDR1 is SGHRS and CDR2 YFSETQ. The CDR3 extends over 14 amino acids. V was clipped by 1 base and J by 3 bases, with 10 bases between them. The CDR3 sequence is CASSLYPRDYGYTF. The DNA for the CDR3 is TGCGCCAGCAGCTTGTATCCCAGAGACTATGGCTACACCTTC.

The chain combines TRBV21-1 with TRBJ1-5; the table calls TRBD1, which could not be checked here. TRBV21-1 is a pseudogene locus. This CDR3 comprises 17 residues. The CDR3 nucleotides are TGTGCCAGCACCCCAGTTTTGACAGGAAATAGCAATCAGCCCCAGCATTTT. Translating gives CASTPVLTGNSNQPQHF.

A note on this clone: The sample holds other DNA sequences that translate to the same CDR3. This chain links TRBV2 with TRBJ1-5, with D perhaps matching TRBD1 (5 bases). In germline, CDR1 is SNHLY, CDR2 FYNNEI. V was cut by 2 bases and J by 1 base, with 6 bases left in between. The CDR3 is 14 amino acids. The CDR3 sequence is CASSEQGSNQPQHF. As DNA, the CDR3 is TGTGCCAGCAGTGAACAGGGAAGCAATCAGCCCCAGCATTTT.

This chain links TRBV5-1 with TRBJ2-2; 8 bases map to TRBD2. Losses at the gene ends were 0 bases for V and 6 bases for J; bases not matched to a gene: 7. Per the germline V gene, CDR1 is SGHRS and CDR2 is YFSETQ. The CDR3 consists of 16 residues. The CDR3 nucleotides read TGCGCCAGCAGCTTGGCCGGGACTAGTTTAGCCGGGGAGCTGTTTTTT. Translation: CASSLAGTSLAGELFF.

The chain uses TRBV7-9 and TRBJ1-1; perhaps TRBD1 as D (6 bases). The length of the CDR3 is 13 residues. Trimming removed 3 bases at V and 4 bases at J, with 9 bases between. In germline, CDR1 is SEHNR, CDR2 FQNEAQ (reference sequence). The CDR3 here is CASSFQGFTEAFF. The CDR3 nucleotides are TGTGCCAGCAGCTTCCAGGGGTTCACTGAAGCTTTCTTT.

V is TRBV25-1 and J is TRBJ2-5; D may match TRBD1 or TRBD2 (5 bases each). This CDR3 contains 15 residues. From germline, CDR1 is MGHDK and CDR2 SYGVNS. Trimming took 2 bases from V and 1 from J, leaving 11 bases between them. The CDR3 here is CASSERGRLQETQYF. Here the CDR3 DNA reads TGTGCCAGCAGTGAACGGGGACGGCTCCAAGAGACCCAGTACTTC.

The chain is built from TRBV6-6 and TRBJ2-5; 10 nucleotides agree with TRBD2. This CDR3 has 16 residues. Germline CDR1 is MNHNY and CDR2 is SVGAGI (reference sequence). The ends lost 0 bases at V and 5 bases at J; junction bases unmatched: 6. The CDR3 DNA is TGTGCCAGCAGTTACTCTAGCGGGAGGCCGGGGGAGACCCAGTACTTC. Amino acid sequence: CASSYSSGRPGETQYF.

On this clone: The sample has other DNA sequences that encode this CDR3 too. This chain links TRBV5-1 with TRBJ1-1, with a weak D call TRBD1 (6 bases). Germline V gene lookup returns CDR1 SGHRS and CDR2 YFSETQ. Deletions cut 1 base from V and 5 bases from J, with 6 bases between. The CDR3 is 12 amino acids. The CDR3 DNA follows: TGCGCCAGCAGCTTGCAGGGGACTGAAGCTTTCTTT. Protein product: CASSLQGTEAFF.

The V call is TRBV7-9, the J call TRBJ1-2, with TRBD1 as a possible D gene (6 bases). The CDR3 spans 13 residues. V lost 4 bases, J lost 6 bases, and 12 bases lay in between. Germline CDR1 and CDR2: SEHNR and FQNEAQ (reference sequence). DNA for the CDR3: TGTGCCAGCAGCTACAGGGAGAAGAATGGCTACACCTTC. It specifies CASSYREKNGYTF.

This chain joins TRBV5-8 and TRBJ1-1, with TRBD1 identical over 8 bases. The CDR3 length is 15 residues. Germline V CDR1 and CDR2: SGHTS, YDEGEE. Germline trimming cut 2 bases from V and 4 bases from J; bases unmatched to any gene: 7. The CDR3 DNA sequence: TGTGCCAGCAGCTTATTCAGGGGGCTGGGCACTGAAGCTTTCTTT. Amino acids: CASSLFRGLGTEAFF.

The CDR3 is CASSPTGNTEAFF. The CDR3 DNA reads as TGTGCCAGCAGCCCGACAGGGAACACTGAAGCTTTCTTT. The chain couples TRBV2 to TRBJ1-1, with D possibly being TRBD1 (6 bases). The germline gives CDR1 SNHLY, CDR2 FYNNEI. This CDR3 region has 13 residues. Trimming cost V 6 bases and J 1 base, with 9 bases left between them.